Reported below is one T cell receptor (beta chain). Its antigen remains unknown. cDNA was produced in eight separate reactions per sample. cDNA encoding TCRalpha and TCRbeta underwent two nested PCRs of around 15 and 10 cycles, each of which was followed by bead purification. TCRdb reprocessed the 5' RACE reads; each CDR3 protein has one entry and no DNA is given. This sample's table has approximately 160,000 distinct CDR3 sequences. Per germline, CDR1 MGHRA and CDR2 YSYEKL. The CDR3 consists of 15 residues. The data belong to a study of monozygotic twins with inflammatory bowel disease. Points from the study as a whole: IBD-affected twins scored below their healthy co-twins in TCRbeta diversity (inverse Simpson). It was observed that concordant and discordant twins did not differ in repertoire similarity, possibly given limited power.

The receptor was isolated from a human donor with ulcerative colitis or Crohn's disease, or a healthy co-twin of an affected twin (not recorded which). V usage is TRBV4-1 and J usage is TRBJ1-1; the TRBD1 assignment by TCRdb is unverifiable without DNA. The specimen was blood. The CDR3 reads CDSSHLQGRNTEAFF.